The next 23 T cell receptor beta chains were all read from a single sample in a study of Graves' ophthalmopathy and Graves' hyperthyroidism. CDR3 regions of TCR beta were amplified from RNA transcripts. The library came from an HTBI-primed first-round RT-PCR and a second-round multiplex PCR. TCRdb called the multiplex PCR reads again in MiXCR, with one record for every CDR3 protein. Among some 1.1 million distinct CDR3 sequences listed, about 36% were seen once. What was sequenced was peripheral blood or thyroid tissue (not recorded which). These receptors originate from an adult man with Graves' hyperthyroidism.

This clonotype was picked up many times. This chain uses TRBV9 with TRBJ2-7; D call uncertain. Germline V CDR1 and CDR2: SGDLS, YYNGEE. The CDR3 runs to 16 residues. V was shortened by 5 bases and J by 2 bases, with 20 bases between the two germline ends. The CDR3 region is CASSGSGGYPPYEQYF. CDR3 DNA: TGTGCCAGCAGTGGTTCGGGTGGGTACCCACCCTACGAGCAGTACTTC.

This clonotype has just a few counts. The V gene is TRBV10-3, the J gene TRBJ2-7; D not resolved. The CDR3 has 10 residues. Germline loops: CDR1 ENHRY, CDR2 SYGVKD. V dropped 10 bases and J dropped 5 bases, with 9 bases sitting between them. For the CDR3, the DNA is TGTGCCAACCCCTCTAACGAGCAGTACTTC. Protein: CANPSNEQYF.

The V call is TRBV29-1, the J call TRBJ2-7; D gene unclear. This CDR3 has 13 amino acids. The germline V gene encodes CDR1 SQVTM and CDR2 ANQGSEA. This chain's CDR3 is CSARDRGVSEQYF. The DNA for the CDR3 is TGCAGTGCTAGAGATCGTGGGGTCTCAGAGCAGTACTTC.

This clonotype has at least ten counts. The chain employs TRBV11-2 and TRBJ2-5; D call uncertain. The CDR3 is made up of 15 amino acids. V gave up 2 bases and J gave up 1 base, with 11 bases separating them. CDR1 is SGHAT, CDR2 FQNNGV, per germline. CDR3 region: CASSLRALGQETQYF. CDR3 coding DNA: TGTGCCAGCAGCTTAAGGGCGCTGGGCCAAGAGACCCAGTACTTC.

This clonotype was detected a few times. CDR3 DNA sequence: TGTGCCACAGGGGACGAGCAGTACTTC. Amino acid sequence: CATGDEQYF. This chain links TRBV19 with TRBJ2-7; D is perhaps TRBD1 (6 bases). Germline V gene lookup returns CDR1 LNHDA and CDR2 SQIVND (reference sequence). The CDR3 loop spans 9 amino acids. V was cut by 10 bases and J by 5 bases, with 6 bases left in between.

The chain combines TRBV5-1 with TRBJ1-3, with D possibly TRBD1 on 5 matching bases. Germline V gene lookup returns CDR1 SGHRS and CDR2 YFSETQ. There are 17 residues in the CDR3. Deletions cut 3 bases from V and 3 bases from J, with 19 bases between. The CDR3 region has the DNA TGCGCCAGCAGCTCATCGACAGCCTTAGAGGGTGGAAACACCATATATTTT. Protein: CASSSSTALEGGNTIYF.

The chain couples TRBV20-1 to TRBJ1-1; a possible D gene is TRBD1 (6 bases). Trimming removed 1 base at V and 11 bases at J, with 11 bases between. The CDR3 is 11 residues long. Germline CDR1 reads DFQATT; CDR2 reads SNEGSKA (reference sequence). The CDR3 bases are TGCAGTGCTAGAGTTCGGGGGGCGGCTTTCTTT. This translates into CSARVRGAAFF.

The gene calls are TRBV12-3 or TRBV12-4 and TRBJ1-2; TRBD1 matches at 10 bases. The CDR3 contains 13 residues. V was clipped by 9 bases and J by 4 bases; unmatched bases: 5. CDR3 nucleotide sequence: TGTGCCAGTAGACAGGGGGCCACCTATGGCTACACCTTC. Protein: CASRQGATYGYTF.

This clonotype was counted a few times. The chain has TRBV4-3 and TRBJ2-5, with 7 bases fitting TRBD1. Germline CDR1 LGHNA, CDR2 YSLEER. V gave up 2 bases and J gave up 4 bases; unmatched junction bases: 7. CDR3 length equals 15 residues. The CDR3 region has the DNA TGCGCCAGCAGCCAATCAACAGGGGAAGGAGAGACCCAGTACTTC. Translation gives CASSQSTGEGETQYF.

The rearrangement joins TRBV7-3 to TRBJ2-2, with unresolved D. Germline V gene lookup returns CDR1 SGHTA and CDR2 FQGTGA. CDR3 length: 17 amino acids. V gave up 9 bases and J gave up 0 bases, with 20 bases separating them. CDR3 loop: CASSNPLGRTNTGELFF. CDR3 bases: TGTGCCAGTAGTAACCCCCTCGGACGAACGAACACCGGGGAGCTGTTTTTT.

This chain connects TRBV20-1 to TRBJ2-5; maybe TRBD1 (5 bases). CDR3 length: 14 residues. The germline gives CDR1 DFQATT, CDR2 SNEGSKA (reference sequence). The V gene lost 0 bases and the J gene lost 5 bases, with 13 bases spanning the gap. This CDR3 is CSAREGLGDETQYF. For the CDR3, the DNA is TGCAGTGCTAGAGAAGGTCTAGGGGATGAGACCCAGTACTTC.

As concerns this clonotype: A read error is possible here, since a much larger clone lies one base away. This sequence joins TRBV12-3 or TRBV12-4 and TRBJ1-5; D is uncertain. The CDR3 sequence is 14 residues long. CDR3 in DNA: TGTGCCAACAGTTTCAAACCCTCCGGTCAGCCCCAGCATTTT. Translation: CANSFKPSGQPQHF.

In this sample, this clonotype turned up many times. The chain recombines TRBV6-5 with TRBJ1-2; D unresolved. CDR1 is MNHEY and CDR2 is SVGAGI in the germline V gene. V lost 4 bases and J lost 4, with 16 bases in between. CDR3 length: 15 amino acids. CDR3 in DNA: TGTGCCAGCAGTTCCCGGGATCCGCCTATCTATGGCTACACCTTC. It encodes CASSSRDPPIYGYTF.

This clonotype was observed a handful of times. A clone one base away is much larger, so this may be a read error. The chain combines TRBV10-3 with TRBJ2-5; unclear D gene. Germline V CDR1 and CDR2: ENHRY, SYGVKD. V was shortened by 5 bases and J by 4 bases, with 11 bases between the two germline ends. The CDR3 is 13 residues long. CDR3 nucleotide sequence: TGTGCCATCAGTCCCAGGACGGCAGAGACCCAGTACTTC. Translation: CAISPRTAETQYF.

This clonotype was observed at least ten times. The V gene is TRBV5-5, the J gene TRBJ1-4; tentatively, D is TRBD1 (5 bases). Trimming took off 3 bases at V and 15 bases at J, with 18 bases between the two ends. From germline, CDR1 is SGHKS and CDR2 YYEKEE (reference sequence). This CDR3 contains 13 residues. The CDR3 DNA reads as TGTGCCAGCAGCTGGGGGTTGGTCGAAAGGGTGTTTTTT. Translated: CASSWGLVERVFF.

There are many counts of this clonotype. The rearrangement uses TRBV29-1 and TRBJ1-2; D is unresolved. Germline V CDR1 and CDR2: SQVTM, ANQGSEA. The CDR3 runs to 11 residues. The V end was cut by 4 bases, the J end by 5 bases, with 8 bases between. CDR3 DNA sequence: TGCAGCGTTGTCGGCCCTTATGGCTACACCTTC. This encodes CSVVGPYGYTF.

The sample holds many counts of this clonotype. The V call is TRBV25-1, the J call TRBJ2-5; 9 bases align to TRBD1. The V gene's germline CDR1 is MGHDK and CDR2 SYGVNS. There are 18 residues in the CDR3. V shed 1 base, J shed 5 bases, and the junction held 14 bases outside the gene matches. The CDR3 DNA is TGTGCCAGCAGTGAATTTGAGGGACAGGGAAAAGGGGGGGAGACCCAGTACTTC. It translates to CASSEFEGQGKGGETQYF.

A few counts support this clonotype. The rearrangement uses TRBV19 and TRBJ1-2; weak D call: TRBD1 (5 bases). The V end lost 6 bases, the J end lost 4 bases, and 21 bases lay between the germline ends. The CDR3 has 16 amino acids. The V gene's germline CDR1 is LNHDA and CDR2 SQIVND (reference sequence). The CDR3 is CASSPVRGREAYGYTF. For the CDR3, the DNA is TGTGCCAGTAGCCCCGTGAGGGGCAGGGAGGCCTATGGCTACACCTTC.

The genes are TRBV11-1 and TRBJ2-7; TRBD2 might be the D (5 bases). The CDR3 runs to 13 residues. Germline assignment: CDR1 SGHAT and CDR2 FQDESV (reference sequence). V was trimmed by 1 base and J by 6 bases, leaving 10 bases between them. The CDR3 spells CASSLEGEGEQYF. The CDR3 DNA is TGTGCCAGCAGCTTAGAGGGAGAGGGCGAGCAGTACTTC.

Only a few counts were recorded for this clonotype. The gene calls are TRBV7-3 and TRBJ2-2; 9 bases are a match to TRBD2. CDR1 SGHTA and CDR2 FQGTGA come from the germline V gene. The V segment lost 1 base and the J segment 6 bases; nucleotides outside the gene matches: 9. The CDR3 contains 17 residues. CDR3 loop: CASSLIAGAGLAGELFF. DNA for the CDR3: TGTGCCAGCAGCTTAATAGCGGGGGCCGGTTTGGCCGGGGAGCTGTTTTTT.

The chain links TRBV5-1 to TRBJ1-5, with TRBD1 matching over 9 bases. CDR1 and CDR2 from the germline V gene are SGHRS and YFSETQ. The CDR3 covers 16 residues. V lost 8 bases to trimming and J lost 6 bases; unmatched junction nucleotides: 15. The chain's CDR3 is CASRPRGQGTGQPQHF. CDR3 DNA: TGCGCCAGTAGACCCCGAGGACAGGGGACGGGTCAGCCCCAGCATTTT.

There are many counts of this clonotype. The gene calls are TRBV7-2 and TRBJ1-1; the match to TRBD1 covers 8 bases. The CDR3 spans 15 residues. CDR1 and CDR2 (germline): SGHTA, FQGNSA. The V segment lost 3 bases and the J segment 5 bases; nucleotides outside the gene matches: 8. The CDR3 region has the DNA TGTGCCAGCAGCTTTACCGGGACAGGCTTGACTGAAGCTTTCTTT. Amino acid sequence: CASSFTGTGLTEAFF.

The chain joins TRBV29-1 to TRBJ1-2; D may be TRBD1 (6 bases). The CDR3 loop spans 12 amino acids. Germline loops: CDR1 SQVTM, CDR2 ANQGSEA. The V and J ends lost 3 bases and 3 bases respectively, with 8 bases between them. CDR3 region: CSVDGGYYGYTF. The CDR3 coding sequence is TGCAGCGTTGACGGGGGCTACTATGGCTACACCTTC.